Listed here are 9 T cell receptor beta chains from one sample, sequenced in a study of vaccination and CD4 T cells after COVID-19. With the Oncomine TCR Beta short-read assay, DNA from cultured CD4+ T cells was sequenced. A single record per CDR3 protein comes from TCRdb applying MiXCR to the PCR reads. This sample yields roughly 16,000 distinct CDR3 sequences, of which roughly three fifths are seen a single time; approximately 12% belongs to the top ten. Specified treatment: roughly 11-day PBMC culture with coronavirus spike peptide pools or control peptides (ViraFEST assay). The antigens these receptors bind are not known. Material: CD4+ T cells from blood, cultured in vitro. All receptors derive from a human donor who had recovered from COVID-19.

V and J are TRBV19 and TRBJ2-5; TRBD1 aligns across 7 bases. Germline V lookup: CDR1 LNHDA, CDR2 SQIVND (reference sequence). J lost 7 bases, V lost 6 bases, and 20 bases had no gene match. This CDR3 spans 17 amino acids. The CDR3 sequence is CASRPLASKTGMATQYF. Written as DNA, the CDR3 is TGTGCCAGTAGACCACTCGCCTCTAAGACAGGGATGGCGACCCAGTACTTC.

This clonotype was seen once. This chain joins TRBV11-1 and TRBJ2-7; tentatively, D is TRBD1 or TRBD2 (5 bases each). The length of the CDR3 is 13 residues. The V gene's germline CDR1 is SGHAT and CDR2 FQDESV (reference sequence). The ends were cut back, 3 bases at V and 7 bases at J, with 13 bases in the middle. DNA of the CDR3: TGTGCCAGCAGCTTCGAGGGAGAGGGGGAGCAGTACTTC. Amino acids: CASSFEGEGEQYF.

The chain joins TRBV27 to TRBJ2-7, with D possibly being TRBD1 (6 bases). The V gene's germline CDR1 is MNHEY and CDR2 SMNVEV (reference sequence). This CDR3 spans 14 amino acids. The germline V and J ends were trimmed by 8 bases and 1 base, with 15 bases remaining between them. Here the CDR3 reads CASATRDTSYEQYF. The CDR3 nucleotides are TGTGCCAGCGCCACTAGGGACACTTCCTACGAGCAGTACTTC.

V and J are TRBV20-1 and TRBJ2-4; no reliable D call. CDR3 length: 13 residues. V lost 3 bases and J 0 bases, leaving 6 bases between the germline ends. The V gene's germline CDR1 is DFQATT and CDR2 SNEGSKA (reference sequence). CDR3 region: CSASQLAKNIQYF. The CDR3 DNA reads TGCAGTGCTAGTCAGCTAGCCAAAAACATTCAGTACTTC.

The CDR3 bases are TGCAGTGTGACGGTAGCACGAAAGAATTCACCCCTCCACTTT. This sequence encodes CSVTVARKNSPLHF. The chain is built from TRBV20-1 and TRBJ1-6, with D unresolved. Germline V lookup: CDR1 DFQATT, CDR2 SNEGSKA (reference sequence). The CDR3 extends over 14 amino acids. V lost 7 bases and J lost 7, with 17 bases in between.

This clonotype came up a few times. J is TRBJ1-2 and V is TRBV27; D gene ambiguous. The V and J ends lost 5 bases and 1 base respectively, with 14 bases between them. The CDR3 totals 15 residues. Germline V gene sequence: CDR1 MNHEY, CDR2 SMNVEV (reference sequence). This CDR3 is CASSPRALLNYGYTF. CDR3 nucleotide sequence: TGTGCCAGCAGTCCACGGGCCCTACTTAACTATGGCTACACCTTC.

The CDR3 here is CSARDLGGAGDGYTF. DNA of the CDR3: TGCAGTGCTAGAGATCTAGGGGGCGCTGGGGATGGCTACACCTTC. J is TRBJ1-2 and V is TRBV20-1, with 7 bases matching TRBD1. Germline trimming cut 0 bases from V and 6 bases from J; bases unmatched to any gene: 10. Germline V lookup: CDR1 DFQATT, CDR2 SNEGSKA (reference sequence). There are 15 residues in the CDR3.

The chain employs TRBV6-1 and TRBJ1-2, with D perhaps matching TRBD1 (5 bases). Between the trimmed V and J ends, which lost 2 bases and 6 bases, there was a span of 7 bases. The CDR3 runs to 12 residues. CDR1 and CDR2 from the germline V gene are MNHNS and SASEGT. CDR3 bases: TGTGCCAGCAGTGAATTGGGGGATGGCTACACCTTC. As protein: CASSELGDGYTF.

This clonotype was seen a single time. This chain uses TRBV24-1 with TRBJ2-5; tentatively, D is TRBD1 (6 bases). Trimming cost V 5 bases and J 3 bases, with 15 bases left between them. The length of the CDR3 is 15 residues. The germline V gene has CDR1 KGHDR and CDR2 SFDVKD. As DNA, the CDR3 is TGTGCCACCAGTGGGGGGCAGGGTTTCGAAGAGACCCAGTACTTC. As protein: CATSGGQGFEETQYF.